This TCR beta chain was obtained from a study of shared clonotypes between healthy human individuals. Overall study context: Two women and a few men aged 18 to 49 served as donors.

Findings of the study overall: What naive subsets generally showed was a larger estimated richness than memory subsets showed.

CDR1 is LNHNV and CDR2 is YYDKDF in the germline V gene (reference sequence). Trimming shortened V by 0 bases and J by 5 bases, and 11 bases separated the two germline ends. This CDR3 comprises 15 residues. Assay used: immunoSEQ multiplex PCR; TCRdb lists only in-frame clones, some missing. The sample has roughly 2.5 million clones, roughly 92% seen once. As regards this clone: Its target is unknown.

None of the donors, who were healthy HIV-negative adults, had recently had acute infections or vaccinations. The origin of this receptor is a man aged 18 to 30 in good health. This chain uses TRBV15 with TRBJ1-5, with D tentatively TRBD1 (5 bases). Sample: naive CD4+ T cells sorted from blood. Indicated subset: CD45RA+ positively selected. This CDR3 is CATSRDPGTHQPQHF. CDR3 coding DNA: TGTGCCACCAGCAGAGATCCCGGGACTCATCAGCCCCAGCATTTT.